These 22 T cell receptor beta chains share one sample of origin, sequenced in a study of regulatory T cells in long-lasting Graves disease. Arm-PCR of CDR3 regions with iRepertoire HTBI primers generated TCR beta libraries. From the multiplex PCR reads, TCRdb called clonotypes with MiXCR, one entry per CDR3 protein. The table records 350,000 to 450,000 distinct CDR3 sequences, about 15% of them present only once. The time point was: newly diagnosed GD, antithyroid drugs for less than 3 months. Preparation of the TCR library used RNA extracted from PBMCs. The same data also went into a second study, on T cells in Graves' hyperthyroidism and ophthalmopathy.

The starting material was peripheral blood mononuclear cells (PBMCs), obtained at new diagnosis, from a patient treated with antithyroid drugs. The receptors derive from a woman aged 25-40 years with Graves disease.

This rearrangement joins TRBV20-1 to TRBJ1-2, with D unresolved. V dropped 4 bases and J dropped 2 bases, with 20 bases sitting between them. Germline CDR1 DFQATT, CDR2 SNEGSKA (reference sequence). This CDR3 has 16 amino acids. Here the CDR3 DNA reads TGCAGTGCTACCACCGGGGTTTCGGGTTTAAACTATGGCTACACCTTC. It translates to CSATTGVSGLNYGYTF.

This chain connects TRBV20-1 to TRBJ2-7, with 10 bases fitting TRBD2. Germline V CDR1 and CDR2: DFQATT, SNEGSKA (reference sequence). The CDR3 totals 14 residues. The junction had 7 bases not matched to a gene; V was cut back by 3 bases and J by 5 bases. CDR3 loop: CSASPSGSLDEQYF. The CDR3 DNA reads TGCAGTGCTAGCCCTAGCGGGAGTTTGGACGAGCAGTACTTC.

This clonotype was seen ten or more times. The genes are TRBV12-3 or TRBV12-4 and TRBJ2-5, with 11 bases identical to TRBD2. The CDR3 sequence is 16 residues long. With 6 bases clipped from V and 1 base from J, the junction kept 7 bases outside the gene matches. CDR3 DNA sequence: TGTGCCAGCAGCGCCACTAGCGGGAGTCTCCAAGAGACCCAGTACTTC. Encoded protein: CASSATSGSLQETQYF.

This clonotype has only a few counts. This chain links TRBV7-7 with TRBJ2-1, with a tentative D call TRBD2 (6 bases). The CDR3 is 16 residues long. Germline loops: CDR1 SSHAT, CDR2 FNYEAQ (reference sequence). CDR3 region: CASASGGPSSYNEQFF. The CDR3 region has the DNA TGTGCTAGCGCTTCCGGAGGGCCCTCCTCCTACAATGAGCAGTTCTTC.

This clonotype was detected ten times or more. V and J are TRBV2 and TRBJ1-1, with D unresolved. V lost 2 bases and J 4 bases, leaving 8 bases between the germline ends. CDR1 is SNHLY and CDR2 is FYNNEI in the germline V gene. The CDR3 length is 13 residues. The CDR3: CASSELPGTEAFF. CDR3 DNA sequence: TGTGCCAGCAGTGAACTACCGGGCACTGAAGCTTTCTTT.

The sample holds many counts of this clonotype. V is TRBV15 and J is TRBJ2-5, with D perhaps TRBD2 (6 bases). The V end was cut by 4 bases, the J end by 4 bases, with 22 bases between. Per the germline V gene, CDR1 is LNHNV and CDR2 is YYDKDF (reference sequence). This CDR3 comprises 17 residues. Here the CDR3 DNA reads TGTGCCACCAGCATAGGAGGCATGCTAGCGTATGGAGAGACCCAGTACTTC. This sequence encodes CATSIGGMLAYGETQYF.

The chain is built from TRBV6-2 or TRBV6-3 and TRBJ2-1, with D possibly TRBD1 on 6 matching bases. This CDR3 contains 15 residues. CDR1 and CDR2 from the germline V gene are MNHEY and SVGEGT. V was trimmed by 6 bases and J by 5 bases, leaving 17 bases between them. The DNA of the CDR3 is TGTGCCAGCAGCAACAGACAGGCCCCCGACAATGAGCAGTTCTTC. Its protein is CASSNRQAPDNEQFF.

This clonotype was detected ten times or more. The gene calls are TRBV6-1 and TRBJ1-1, with TRBD1 matching over 8 bases. Germline loops: CDR1 MNHNS, CDR2 SASEGT. V shed 6 bases, J shed 4 bases, and the junction held 4 bases outside the gene matches. The CDR3 has 13 amino acids. The CDR3 DNA reads as TGTGCCAGCAGCCAAGGACAGGGCACTGAAGCTTTCTTT. Its protein product is CASSQGQGTEAFF.

This clonotype was counted at least ten times. J is TRBJ2-1 and V is TRBV12-3 or TRBV12-4; D might be TRBD2 (6 bases). V gave up 6 bases and J gave up 7 bases, with 19 bases separating them. The CDR3 sequence is 15 residues long. The CDR3 DNA reads TGTGCCAGCAGCTCCGGAACGGGAGTCTTGAATGAGCAGTTCTTC. It is translated as CASSSGTGVLNEQFF.

Comments on this clonotype: A much larger clonotype is one base distant, so this may be a read error. The CDR3 ends on some other residue instead of the conserved phenylalanine or tryptophan, so this is likely a read error. V usage is TRBV7-2 and J usage is TRBJ2-1; D unresolved. With 4 bases removed from V and 7 bases from J, the gap between germline ends came to 11 bases. The germline V gene encodes CDR1 SGHTA and CDR2 FQGNSA. CDR3 length: 13 residues. The CDR3 nucleotides read TGTGCCAGCAGCTCCCCCGCCAATAATGAGCAGTTCCTC. This sequence encodes CASSSPANNEQFL.

This clonotype was detected ten times or more. The gene calls are TRBV7-9 and TRBJ1-1; 8 nucleotides line up with TRBD1. This CDR3 has 14 amino acids. Germline V gene lookup returns CDR1 SEHNR and CDR2 FQNEAQ (reference sequence). V was pared by 4 bases and J by 10 bases, with 11 bases of the junction left unmatched. The CDR3 sequence is CASSSGQAVGPAFF. The CDR3, as DNA: TGTGCCAGCAGCTCGGGACAGGCTGTTGGTCCAGCTTTCTTT.

The table lists this clonotype with a few counts. The rearrangement joins TRBV6-2 or TRBV6-3 to TRBJ1-4; the D gene is possibly TRBD1 (6 bases). The germline V and J ends were trimmed by 5 bases and 8 bases, with 15 bases remaining between them. The CDR3 has 14 residues. CDR1 is MNHEY and CDR2 is SVGEGT in the germline V gene. CDR3 residues: CASSDGGAGEKLFF. The CDR3 DNA follows: TGTGCCAGCAGTGATGGGGGGGCGGGGGAAAAACTGTTTTTT.

Concerning this clonotype: This could be a read error, since a much larger clone is one nucleotide away. The rearrangement joins TRBV6-2 or TRBV6-3 to TRBJ2-1; 8 nucleotides align to TRBD1. This CDR3 spans 15 amino acids. The V gene's germline CDR1 is MNHEY and CDR2 SVGEGT. Losses at the gene ends were 11 bases for V and 3 bases for J; bases not matched to a gene: 12. Here the CDR3 DNA reads TGTGCCGGCAACATCGACAGGGGCCTCTACAATGAGCAGTTCTTC. Translation gives CAGNIDRGLYNEQFF.

Ten or more counts support this clonotype. The rearrangement uses TRBV3-1 and TRBJ2-1, with 10 bases fitting TRBD2. Germline CDR1 is LGHDT and CDR2 is YNNKEL (reference sequence). V gave up 0 bases and J gave up 8 bases; unmatched junction bases: 4. The CDR3 runs 15 residues. The CDR3 DNA is TGTGCCAGCAGCCAAGATCGTCTAGCGGGGGATGAGCAGTTCTTC. This sequence encodes CASSQDRLAGDEQFF.

The chain uses TRBV27 and TRBJ2-7; no reliable D call. This CDR3 contains 13 residues. The V end was cut by 5 bases, the J end by 1 base, with 9 bases between. Germline V gene lookup returns CDR1 MNHEY and CDR2 SMNVEV (reference sequence). The CDR3 loop reads CASSRTPSYEQYF. CDR3 nucleotides: TGTGCCAGCAGTAGAACGCCTTCCTACGAGCAGTACTTC.

The rearrangement joins TRBV7-2 to TRBJ1-3; no definite D call. The germline V gene has CDR1 SGHTA and CDR2 FQGNSA. Trimming stripped 3 bases from V and 0 bases from J, with 6 bases between. This CDR3 region has 14 residues. CDR3 bases: TGTGCCAGCAGCTTCGTATCCTCTGGAAACACCATATATTTT. This encodes CASSFVSSGNTIYF.

In this sample, this clonotype turned up many times. This chain uses TRBV4-2 with TRBJ2-1; perhaps TRBD2 as D (7 bases). The CDR3 has 17 amino acids. The germline gives CDR1 LGHNA, CDR2 YNFKEQ. Trimming removed 1 base from V and 2 bases from J, with 15 bases in between. In nucleotides, the CDR3 is TGTGCCAGCAGCCAAGGGTCAAGCGGGACAACCTACAATGAGCAGTTCTTC. This sequence encodes CASSQGSSGTTYNEQFF.

This clonotype was observed a few times. The CDR3 is CSAGASWEYGYTF. The CDR3 DNA reads as TGCAGCGCAGGGGCCAGCTGGGAATATGGCTACACCTTC. The chain carries TRBV29-1 and TRBJ1-2, with D perhaps matching TRBD1 (6 bases). Looked up from germline, CDR1 is SQVTM and CDR2 is ANQGSEA. CDR3 size: 13 residues. Trimming cost V 7 bases and J 5 bases, with 17 bases left between them.

Remarks on this clonotype: This clone may be a read error of a much larger clone one base away. CDR3 sequence reads: CASSRAGGYNEQFF. The CDR3, as DNA: TGTGCCAGCAGCAGGGCAGGGGGCTACAATGAGCAGTTCTTC. This chain uses TRBV28 with TRBJ2-1; 7 bases line up with TRBD1. CDR1 is MDHEN, CDR2 SYDVKM, per germline. This CDR3 is built from 14 residues. Trimming took 6 bases from V and 3 from J; bases not matched to a gene: 5.

Many counts were recorded for this clonotype. The V call is TRBV27, the J call TRBJ2-1, with a possible D match to TRBD2 (7 bases). This CDR3 is built from 15 residues. V was shortened by 6 bases and J by 0 bases, with 12 bases between the two germline ends. Per germline, CDR1 MNHEY and CDR2 SMNVEV (reference sequence). CDR3 residues: CASRGAGVSYNEQFF. As DNA, the CDR3 is TGTGCCAGCAGGGGGGCGGGAGTCTCCTACAATGAGCAGTTCTTC.

The chain combines TRBV6-2 or TRBV6-3 with TRBJ1-2, with a possible D match to TRBD1 (5 bases). The CDR3 extends over 13 amino acids. Germline V lookup: CDR1 MNHEY, CDR2 SVGEGT. Deletions cut 5 bases from V and 8 bases from J, with 15 bases between. The CDR3 loop reads CASSEKAWGGYTF. In DNA form, the CDR3 reads TGTGCCAGCAGTGAGAAGGCCTGGGGGGGCTACACCTTC.

This clonotype was seen ten or more times. The rearrangement joins TRBV5-6 to TRBJ1-1; 7 bases match TRBD1. CDR3 size: 14 residues. J gave up 1 base and V 3 bases, and 3 bases lay outside the gene matches. Per germline, CDR1 SGHDT and CDR2 YYEEEE. The CDR3 sequence is CASSWDRGNTEAFF. The CDR3 DNA sequence: TGTGCCAGCAGCTGGGACAGAGGGAACACTGAAGCTTTCTTT. Drawing the rest from reference TRBV5-6 and TRBJ1-1, the complete variable domain is DAGVTQSPTHLIKTRGQQVTLRCSPKSGHDTVSWYQQALGQGPQFIFQYYEEEERQRGNFPDRFSGHQFPNYSSELNVNALLLGDSALYLCASSWDRGNTEAFFGQGTRLTVV.